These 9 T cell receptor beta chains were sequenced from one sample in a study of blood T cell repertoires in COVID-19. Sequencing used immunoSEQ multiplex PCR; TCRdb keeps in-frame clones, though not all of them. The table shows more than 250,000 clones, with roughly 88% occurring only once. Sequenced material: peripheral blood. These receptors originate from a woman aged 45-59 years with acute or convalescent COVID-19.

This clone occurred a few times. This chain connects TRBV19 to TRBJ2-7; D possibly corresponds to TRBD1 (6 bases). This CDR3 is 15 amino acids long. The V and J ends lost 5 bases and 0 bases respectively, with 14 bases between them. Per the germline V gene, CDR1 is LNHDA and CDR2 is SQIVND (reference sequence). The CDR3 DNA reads TGTGCCAGTAGTCTCTCCGGGACATCCTCCTACGAGCAGTACTTC. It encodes CASSLSGTSSYEQYF.

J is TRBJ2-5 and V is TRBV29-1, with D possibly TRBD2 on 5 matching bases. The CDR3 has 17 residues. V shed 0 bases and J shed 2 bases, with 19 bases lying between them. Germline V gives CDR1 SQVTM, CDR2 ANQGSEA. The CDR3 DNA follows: TGCAGCGTTGAAGACGTCGGGAAAGTGAACCAACAAGAGACCCAGTACTTC. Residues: CSVEDVGKVNQQETQYF.

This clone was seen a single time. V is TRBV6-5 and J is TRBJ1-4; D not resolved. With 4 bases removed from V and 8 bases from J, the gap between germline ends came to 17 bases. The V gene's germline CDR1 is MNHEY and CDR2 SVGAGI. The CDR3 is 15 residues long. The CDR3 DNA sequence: TGTGCCAGCAGTTCCACCCTCGCGGGTGGCGAAAAACTGTTTTTT. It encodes CASSSTLAGGEKLFF.

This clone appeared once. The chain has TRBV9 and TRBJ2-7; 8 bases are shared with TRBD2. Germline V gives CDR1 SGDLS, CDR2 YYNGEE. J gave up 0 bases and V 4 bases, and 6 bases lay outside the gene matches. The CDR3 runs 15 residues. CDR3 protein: CASSISGVSSYEQYF. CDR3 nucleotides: TGTGCCAGCAGCATTAGCGGGGTTAGCTCCTACGAGCAGTACTTC. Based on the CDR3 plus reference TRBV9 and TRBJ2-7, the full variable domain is DSGVTQTPKHLITATGQRVTLRCSPRSGDLSVYWYQQSLDQGLQFLIQYYNGEERAKGNILERFSAQQFPDLHSELNLSSLELGDSALYFCASSISGVSSYEQYFGPGTRLTVT.

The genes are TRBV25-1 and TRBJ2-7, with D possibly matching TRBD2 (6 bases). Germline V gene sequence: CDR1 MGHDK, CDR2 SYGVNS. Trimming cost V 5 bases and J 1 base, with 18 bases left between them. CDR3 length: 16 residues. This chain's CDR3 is CASSPKTSSGSYEQYF. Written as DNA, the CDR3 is TGTGCCAGCAGTCCTAAGACTAGTTCTGGATCCTACGAGCAGTACTTC.

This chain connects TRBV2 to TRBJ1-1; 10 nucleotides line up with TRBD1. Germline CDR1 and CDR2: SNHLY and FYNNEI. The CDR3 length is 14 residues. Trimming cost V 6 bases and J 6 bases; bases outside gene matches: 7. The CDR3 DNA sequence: TGTGCCAGCAGGGCGCGGGACAGGGGCGCTGAAGCTTTCTTT. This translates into CASRARDRGAEAFF.

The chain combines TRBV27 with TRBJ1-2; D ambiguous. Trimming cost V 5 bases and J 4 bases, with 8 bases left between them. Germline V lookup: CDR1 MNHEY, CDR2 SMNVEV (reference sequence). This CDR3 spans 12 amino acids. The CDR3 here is CASSGSSYGYTF. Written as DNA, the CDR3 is TGTGCCAGCAGTGGTTCGAGCTATGGCTACACCTTC.

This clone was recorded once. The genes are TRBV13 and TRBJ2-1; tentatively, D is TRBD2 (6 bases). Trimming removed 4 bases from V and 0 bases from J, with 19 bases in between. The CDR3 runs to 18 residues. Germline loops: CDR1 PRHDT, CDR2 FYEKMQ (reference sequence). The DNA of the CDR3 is TGTGCCAGCAGCTCGAGGCGGGGAGGACCGAACTCCTACAATGAGCAGTTCTTC. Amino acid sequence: CASSSRRGGPNSYNEQFF.

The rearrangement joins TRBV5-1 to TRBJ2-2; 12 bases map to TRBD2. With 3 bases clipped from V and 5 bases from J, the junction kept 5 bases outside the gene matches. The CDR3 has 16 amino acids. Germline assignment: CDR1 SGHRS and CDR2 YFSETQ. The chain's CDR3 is CASSSGTSGYTGELFF. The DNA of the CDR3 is TGCGCCAGCAGCTCGGGGACTAGCGGGTATACCGGGGAGCTGTTTTTT.